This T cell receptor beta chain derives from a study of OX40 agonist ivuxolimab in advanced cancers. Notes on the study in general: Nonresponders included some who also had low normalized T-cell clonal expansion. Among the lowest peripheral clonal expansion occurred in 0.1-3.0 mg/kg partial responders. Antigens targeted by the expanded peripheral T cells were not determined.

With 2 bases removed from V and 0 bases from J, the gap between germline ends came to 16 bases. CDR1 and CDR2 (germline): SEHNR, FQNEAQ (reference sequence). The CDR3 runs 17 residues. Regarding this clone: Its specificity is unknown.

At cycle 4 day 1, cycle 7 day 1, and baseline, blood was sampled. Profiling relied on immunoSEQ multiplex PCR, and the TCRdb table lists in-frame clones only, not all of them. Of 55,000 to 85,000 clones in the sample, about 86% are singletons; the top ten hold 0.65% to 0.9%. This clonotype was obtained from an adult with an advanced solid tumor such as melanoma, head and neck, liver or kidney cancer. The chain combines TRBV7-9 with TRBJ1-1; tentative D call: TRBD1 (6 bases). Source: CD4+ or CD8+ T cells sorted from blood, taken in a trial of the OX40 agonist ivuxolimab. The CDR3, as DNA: TGTGCCAGCAGCTTACCCCGGACAGTAAATATGAACACTGAAGCTTTCTTT. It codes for CASSLPRTVNMNTEAFF.